The subject of this entry is one T cell receptor (beta chain). The antigen is unknown. The sample comes from a study of cytomegalovirus exposure and HLA in healthy donors. Study results and caveats: For TCR beta chains, V- and J-gene trimming was later linked to a missense DCLRE1C variant.

It was with 60 Vbeta and 13 Jbeta primers that the PCR ran. Clones were read by immunoSEQ multiplex PCR, and TCRdb kept only the in-frame ones, dropping some. The sample consists of about 99,000 clones, 60% to 80% of them appearing once. Germline-derived CDR1 and CDR2 are SGHAT and FQNNGV. V lost 5 bases and J lost 5, with 12 bases in between. The CDR3 spans 13 residues. This sequence originates from a man in his fifties or sixties in good health and CMV-seropositive. Sequencing input: PBMCs. The chain combines TRBV11-2 with TRBJ2-5; D call uncertain. The chain's CDR3 is CASSPRRRETQYF. In DNA form, the CDR3 reads TGTGCCAGCAGCCCGCGGCGTCGGGAGACCCAGTACTTC.